The 18 T cell receptor beta chains reported below all come from one sample, sequenced in a study of response to subunit inactivated influenza vaccine. TCRdb re-called the RT-PCR reads through MiXCR, storing one row per CDR3 protein. The sample lists 650,000 to 800,000 distinct CDR3 sequences, more than 11% occurring once. The specimen was PBMCs from blood, collected approximately 15 days before vaccination. Receptors originate from a man aged 45 to 65 who received an inactivated influenza vaccine.

The V gene is TRBV4-3, the J gene TRBJ2-2; D gene ambiguous. Germline CDR1 LGHNA, CDR2 YSLEER. This CDR3 spans 14 amino acids. V was cut by 1 base and J by 6 bases, with 9 bases left in between. Here the CDR3 reads CASSQVHPAGELFF. The DNA of the CDR3 is TGCGCCAGCAGCCAAGTACACCCAGCCGGGGAGCTGTTTTTT.

This clonotype was counted only a few times. V and J are TRBV5-1 and TRBJ2-1, with TRBD1 matching over 8 bases. V was clipped by 4 bases and J by 7 bases; unmatched bases: 10. Germline lookup yields CDR1 SGHRS and CDR2 YFSETQ. This CDR3 has 15 amino acids. CDR3 region: CASSTRTGSGNEQFF. CDR3 nucleotide sequence: TGCGCCAGCAGCACCCGGACAGGGTCCGGGAATGAGCAGTTCTTC.

The genes are TRBV10-3 and TRBJ1-6, with TRBD1 matching 9 bases. The length of the CDR3 is 14 residues. V was clipped by 4 bases and J by 9 bases; unmatched bases: 4. From germline, CDR1 is ENHRY and CDR2 SYGVKD. The CDR3 nucleotides are TGTGCCATCAGTGGGACAGGGGTTGGTTCACCCCTCCACTTT. This codes for CAISGTGVGSPLHF.

The chain joins TRBV7-2 to TRBJ2-7, with 8 bases lining up with TRBD1. In germline, CDR1 is SGHTA, CDR2 FQGNSA. This CDR3 comprises 15 residues. Germline trimming cut 5 bases from V and 0 bases from J; bases unmatched to any gene: 6. The CDR3 DNA is TGTGCCAGCAGCACCGGACAGGGCCTCTCCTACGAGCAGTACTTC. Protein product: CASSTGQGLSYEQYF.

This chain joins TRBV30 and TRBJ2-7; the match to TRBD2 covers 8 bases. The junction had 6 bases not matched to a gene; V was cut back by 8 bases and J by 0 bases. The germline V gene encodes CDR1 GTSNPN and CDR2 SVGIG (reference sequence). This CDR3 is built from 13 residues. The CDR3 loop is CAREGTGSYEQYF. The CDR3 DNA follows: TGTGCCCGGGAGGGCACAGGCTCCTACGAGCAGTACTTC. The entire variable domain, with the rest obtained from reference TRBV30 and TRBJ2-7, is as follows: SQTIHQWPATLVQPVGSPLSLECTVEGTSNPNLYWYRQAAGRGLQLLFYSVGIGQISSEVPQNLSASRPQDRQFILSSKKLLLSDSGFYLCAREGTGSYEQYFGPGTRLTVT.

This clonotype was counted a few times. The chain combines TRBV28 with TRBJ2-3, with 15 bases lining up with TRBD2. This CDR3 comprises 17 residues. V was clipped by 2 bases and J by 4 bases; unmatched bases: 4. The germline CDR1 and CDR2 sequences are MDHEN and SYDVKM. CDR3 protein: CASSLRTSGGAADTQYF. CDR3 DNA sequence: TGTGCCAGCAGTTTAAGGACTAGCGGGGGGGCGGCAGATACGCAGTATTTT.

This clonotype was picked up many times. The chain has TRBV11-2 and TRBJ1-1; D not certain. V gave up 1 base and J gave up 4 bases, with 7 bases separating them. The CDR3 runs 13 residues. Germline loops: CDR1 SGHAT, CDR2 FQNNGV. CDR3 bases: TGTGCCAGCAGCTTAGGGGGTTTCACTGAAGCTTTCTTT. It encodes CASSLGGFTEAFF.

There are a few counts of this clonotype. The chain carries TRBV20-1 and TRBJ2-2; 9 bases map to TRBD1. Germline V gene sequence: CDR1 DFQATT, CDR2 SNEGSKA (reference sequence). This CDR3 is built from 18 residues. V shed 5 bases, J shed 1 base, and the junction held 14 bases outside the gene matches. This CDR3 reads CSAPKAKPGQGNTGELFF. CDR3 nucleotide sequence: TGCAGTGCTCCTAAAGCCAAACCGGGACAGGGGAACACCGGGGAGCTGTTTTTT.

The chain links TRBV7-2 to TRBJ1-6; TRBD1 is a possible D gene (5 bases). The CDR3 contains 14 residues. V was clipped by 5 bases and J by 5 bases, with 10 bases between them. CDR1 SGHTA and CDR2 FQGNSA come from the germline V gene. The CDR3 DNA follows: TGTGCCAGCAGCGTTACAGGAAATAATTCACCCCTCCACTTT. Its protein product is CASSVTGNNSPLHF.

The table lists this clonotype with a few counts. The chain has TRBV10-3 and TRBJ2-5; 9 nucleotides line up with TRBD1. This CDR3 is built from 15 residues. Germline V gives CDR1 ENHRY, CDR2 SYGVKD. V lost 6 bases and J lost 4; bases outside the gene matches: 9. This CDR3 is CAISDGQGTGETQYF. Written as DNA, the CDR3 is TGTGCCATCAGCGACGGACAGGGGACTGGAGAGACCCAGTACTTC.

This clonotype was seen a single time. The chain has TRBV7-2 and TRBJ2-7, with 7 bases fitting TRBD1. V lost 5 bases and J lost 2; bases outside the gene matches: 12. This CDR3 spans 16 amino acids. Germline CDR1 reads SGHTA; CDR2 reads FQGNSA. CDR3 region: CASSAPSRDSAYEQYF. The CDR3 DNA follows: TGTGCCAGCAGCGCCCCTTCCCGGGACAGCGCCTACGAGCAGTACTTC.

As DNA, the CDR3 is TGTGCCAGCAGTTACCCGGATGAGCAGTTCTTC. It encodes CASSYPDEQFF. The genes are TRBV6-2 or TRBV6-3 and TRBJ2-1; D is ambiguous. From germline, CDR1 is MNHEY and CDR2 SVGEGT. The V end was cut by 2 bases, the J end by 8 bases, with 4 bases between. CDR3 length equals 11 residues.

V gene TRBV6-6 combines with J gene TRBJ2-7; a weak D match, TRBD1 (6 bases). Germline CDR1 and CDR2: MNHNY and SVGAGI (reference sequence). Trimming took off 7 bases at V and 4 bases at J, with 14 bases between the two ends. There are 13 residues in the CDR3. CDR3 residues: CASKVDSAYEQYF. The CDR3 bases are TGTGCCAGCAAGGTGGACAGCGCTTACGAGCAGTACTTC.

This clonotype has just a few counts. V gene TRBV3-1 combines with J gene TRBJ2-1; TRBD2 matches at 15 bases. The CDR3 is 17 residues long. Germline V gives CDR1 LGHDT, CDR2 YNNKEL (reference sequence). V lost 6 bases and J lost 5; bases outside the gene matches: 8. The CDR3 nucleotides are TGTGCCAGCAGGTCAAGGACTAGCGGGGGGGCCAACAATGAGCAGTTCTTC. This translates into CASRSRTSGGANNEQFF.

V gene TRBV5-1 combines with J gene TRBJ2-6; 8 nucleotides match TRBD1. CDR3 length: 16 residues. J lost 2 bases, V lost 1 base, and 2 bases had no gene match. Germline V gives CDR1 SGHRS, CDR2 YFSETQ. In nucleotides, the CDR3 is TGCGCCAGCAGCTTGCAGACAGGGGCTGGGGCCAACGTCCTGACTTTC. Its protein product is CASSLQTGAGANVLTF.

This clonotype appeared a few times. The rearrangement links TRBV7-2 to TRBJ2-1; 13 bases are shared with TRBD2. V lost 6 bases to trimming and J lost 7 bases; unmatched junction nucleotides: 12. Germline-derived CDR1 and CDR2 are SGHTA and FQGNSA. CDR3 length equals 17 residues. CDR3 protein: CASSQIKLAGGSNEQFF. DNA for the CDR3: TGTGCCAGCAGTCAAATCAAACTAGCGGGAGGGTCAAATGAGCAGTTCTTC.

This clonotype has a handful of counts. This chain joins TRBV27 and TRBJ2-2; D might be TRBD2 (6 bases). CDR1 MNHEY and CDR2 SMNVEV come from the germline V gene (reference sequence). V lost 2 bases, J lost 7 bases, and 14 bases lay in between. The CDR3 contains 15 residues. The CDR3 is CASSLEFGGGGELFF. For the CDR3, the DNA is TGTGCCAGCAGTTTAGAGTTCGGGGGTGGCGGGGAGCTGTTTTTT.

The J gene is TRBJ1-5, the V gene TRBV5-4, with D hard to call. The CDR3 sequence is 15 residues long. Germline CDR1 reads SGHNT; CDR2 reads YYREEE (reference sequence). The V and J ends lost 0 bases and 5 bases respectively, with 12 bases between them. In DNA, the CDR3 is TGTGCCAGCAGCTTGGACCCGGGATCTCATCAGCCCCAGCATTTT. Protein product: CASSLDPGSHQPQHF.